These 27 T cell receptor beta chains were all obtained from the same sample, sequenced in a study of monozygotic twins with inflammatory bowel disease. From its re-call of the 5' RACE reads, TCRdb lists each CDR3 protein once, without DNA. In all, the sample yields approximately 330,000 distinct CDR3 sequences. Source material: blood. The receptor set was obtained from a human donor with ulcerative colitis or Crohn's disease, or a healthy co-twin of an affected twin (not recorded which).

The chain joins TRBV11-2 to TRBJ1-6. This CDR3 has 13 residues. Germline V gene lookup returns CDR1 SGHAT and CDR2 FQNNGV. CDR3 loop: CASSRVDNSPLHF.

The J gene is TRBJ2-5, the V gene TRBV6-5; TCRdb calls TRBD1, which cannot be checked without DNA. Germline lookup yields CDR1 MNHEY and CDR2 SVGAGI. The CDR3 is made up of 16 amino acids. The CDR3 region is CASSYSGTGWAETQYF.

This sequence joins TRBV29-1 and TRBJ1-2; TCRdb's D call of TRBD1 is untestable without DNA. Germline CDR1 is SQVTM and CDR2 is ANQGSEA. This CDR3 has 11 amino acids. CDR3 residues: CSGTGNYGYTF.

The chain has TRBV20-1 and TRBJ2-5. The germline gives CDR1 DFQATT, CDR2 SNEGSKA (reference sequence). The CDR3 runs to 13 residues. The CDR3 reads CSGEIRRKETQYF.

The chain joins TRBV27 to TRBJ1-2. Germline loops: CDR1 MNHEY, CDR2 SMNVEV (reference sequence). The CDR3 is made up of 14 amino acids. CDR3 protein: CASSLWEGAYGYTF.

This chain uses TRBV5-1 with TRBJ2-5; without DNA, the TCRdb call of TRBD1 cannot be checked. The CDR3 covers 15 residues. Per germline, CDR1 SGHRS and CDR2 YFSETQ. The CDR3 sequence: CASSVSGGIGETQYF.

The V and J genes are TRBV4-1 and TRBJ2-1; TCRdb returns TRBD2, unconfirmable since there is no DNA. The germline V gene encodes CDR1 MGHRA and CDR2 YSYEKL. The CDR3 has 16 amino acids. The chain's CDR3 is CASSQGGSGAYNEQFF.

The chain recombines TRBV20-1 with TRBJ2-7. The CDR3 runs to 13 residues. Germline V lookup: CDR1 DFQATT, CDR2 SNEGSKA (reference sequence). CDR3 region: CSAKTTSLTEQYF.

The chain is built from TRBV11-2 and TRBJ2-7; TCRdb indicates TRBD1, and absent DNA this call remains unverified. The CDR3 runs 14 residues. Germline CDR1 reads SGHAT; CDR2 reads FQNNGV. The CDR3: CASSLGQDNYEQYF.

The gene calls are TRBV24-1 and TRBJ2-7; TCRdb reports TRBD1, a call that lacks DNA to check it against. CDR1 and CDR2 from the germline V gene are KGHDR and SFDVKD. The CDR3 is made up of 16 amino acids. CDR3 protein: CATSDSWDTSTYEQYF.

This sequence joins TRBV15 and TRBJ2-2. This CDR3 spans 14 amino acids. Looked up from germline, CDR1 is LNHNV and CDR2 is YYDKDF (reference sequence). CDR3 amino acids: CATSRDRDTGELFF.

The V call is TRBV20-1, the J call TRBJ2-1. The CDR3 is 13 amino acids. Per germline, CDR1 DFQATT and CDR2 SNEGSKA (reference sequence). The CDR3 sequence is CSGDRSSYNEQFF.

This chain joins TRBV20-1 and TRBJ1-1. This CDR3 contains 12 residues. Per the germline V gene, CDR1 is DFQATT and CDR2 is SNEGSKA (reference sequence). The CDR3 reads CSARNGDTEAFF.

The J gene is TRBJ2-1, the V gene TRBV20-1; the D call from TCRdb, TRBD2, cannot be confirmed without DNA. Germline V gene data show CDR1 as DFQATT and CDR2 as SNEGSKA (reference sequence). CDR3 length: 13 residues. CDR3 region: CSANPGLVTEQFF.

The V and J genes are TRBV3-1 and TRBJ1-4. Germline CDR1 is LGHDT and CDR2 is YNNKEL (reference sequence). The CDR3 sequence is 12 residues long. CDR3 sequence reads: CASSRKGEKLFF.

The chain employs TRBV25-1 and TRBJ2-2; the TCRdb call, TRBD1, lacks DNA for checking. Germline CDR1 MGHDK, CDR2 SYGVNS. The CDR3 is 16 residues long. This chain's CDR3 is CASRGDLTGNTGELFF.

The rearrangement uses TRBV12-3 or TRBV12-4 and TRBJ1-1; checking the TCRdb D call of TRBD1 is not possible without DNA. The CDR3 contains 13 residues. CDR3 amino acids: CASRSTGDTEAFF.

The chain has TRBV18 and TRBJ1-4; without DNA, the TCRdb call of TRBD1 cannot be checked. Germline CDR1 KGHSH, CDR2 LQKENI. The CDR3 spans 15 residues. The CDR3 protein is CPSSPSRAGNEKLFF.

The chain carries TRBV19 and TRBJ2-5; lacking DNA, the TRBD2 call made by TCRdb goes unchecked. Germline V CDR1 and CDR2: LNHDA, SQIVND (reference sequence). There are 16 residues in the CDR3. The CDR3 is CASSSRWGTTEETQYF.

The rearrangement uses TRBV28 and TRBJ1-5; TCRdb selects TRBD1, and the lack of DNA leaves this call unchecked. Germline CDR1 and CDR2: MDHEN and SYDVKM. The CDR3 length is 14 residues. The CDR3 sequence is CASSPLQGGQPQHF. Looking up the rest from reference TRBV28 and TRBJ1-5 gives the full variable domain: DVKVTQSSRYLVKRTGEKVFLECVQDMDHENMFWYRQDPGLGLRLIYFSYDVKMKEKGDIPEGYSVSREKKERFSLILESASTNQTSMYLCASSPLQGGQPQHFGDGTRLSIL.

The genes are TRBV4-3 and TRBJ2-6. Germline V gene data show CDR1 as LGHNA and CDR2 as YSLEER. The CDR3 extends over 17 amino acids. CDR3 in amino acids: CASSQEGYISGANVLTF.

CDR3 loop: CSARVTGRENTEAFF. The genes are TRBV20-1 and TRBJ1-1; absent DNA, TCRdb's TRBD1 call cannot be checked. Germline assignment: CDR1 DFQATT and CDR2 SNEGSKA (reference sequence). This CDR3 comprises 15 residues.

The chain employs TRBV7-9 and TRBJ2-2. The CDR3 contains 13 residues. Germline lookup yields CDR1 SEHNR and CDR2 FQNEAQ (reference sequence). CDR3 in amino acids: CASPDRNTGELFF.

This rearrangement joins TRBV30 to TRBJ2-1; without DNA, the TCRdb call of TRBD2 cannot be checked. CDR3 length: 13 residues. Germline CDR1 is GTSNPN and CDR2 is SVGIG (reference sequence). CDR3 amino acids: CAWNPPQVFEQFF.

This chain connects TRBV21-1 to TRBJ2-2; the TRBD1 assignment by TCRdb is unverifiable without DNA. TRBV21-1 is recorded as a pseudogene. This CDR3 spans 17 amino acids. The CDR3 protein is CASSKPSGGSGTGELFF.

The rearrangement joins TRBV7-2 to TRBJ2-5; TCRdb proposes TRBD2, but this gene call is untestable without DNA. The CDR3 totals 15 residues. Germline-derived CDR1 and CDR2 are SGHTA and FQGNSA. This CDR3 reads CASSPKDPRVETQYF.

The chain carries TRBV6-5 and TRBJ2-6; with no DNA, the TCRdb D assignment of TRBD2 cannot be verified. Looked up from germline, CDR1 is MNHEY and CDR2 is SVGAGI. The CDR3 is 16 residues long. The CDR3 sequence is CASSPSGRDGANVLTF.